The clone carrying this TCR beta chain was detected only a few times. Its target is unknown. TCRdb ran MiXCR on the 5' RACE reads and lists one entry per CDR3 protein. The sample has approximately 260,000 distinct CDR3 sequences, around 15% seen once. The data stem from a study of T-cell memory formation after mild COVID-19. Turning to the study itself: Clusters of TCRs were largely donor specific. Study conclusions and caveats: SARS-CoV-2 specificity of second-wave clones peaking day 37 was unconfirmed.

The junction had 3 bases not matched to a gene; V was cut back by 6 bases and J by 2 bases. The CDR3 is 14 residues long. Germline V gives CDR1 SGHTA, CDR2 FQGTGA. This clonotype originated in a man between 18 and 29 years old who had mild COVID-19 (a few samples of this study predate the infection). Cell type and time point are not known. The material sequenced was PBMCs or a T cell subset sorted from them (not recorded which). The rearrangement links TRBV7-3 to TRBJ2-3; 9 bases are shared with TRBD2. CDR3 sequence (DNA): TGTGCCAGCAGTGCGGGGGGGAACACAGATACGCAGTATTTT. Translated: CASSAGGNTDTQYF. Filled out from reference TRBV7-3 and TRBJ2-3, the complete variable domain reads GAGVSQTPSNKVTEKGKYVELRCDPISGHTALYWYRQSLGQGPEFLIYFQGTGAADDSGLPNDRFFAVRPEGSVSTLKIQRTERGDSAVYLCASSAGGNTDTQYFGPGTRLTVL.